A selection of T cell receptor beta chains follows, all from one sample in a study of graft-versus-host responses after intestinal transplantation. TCRdb keeps only in-frame clones here, not all; method: immunoSEQ multiplex PCR. Seen here are approximately 130,000 clones, around nine tenths observed once, and the top ten hold about 0.16%. These receptors' targets are unknown. The sample was unstimulated CD4+ T cells sorted from spleen or lymph node cells, taken before intestinal transplant. These receptors were taken from a human donor who received an intestinal transplant. Both conserved end residues are part of each CDR3. A D gene is named only where the DNA matches it firmly. Rows may omit the clone size; those that give it use once, few, many or a size class.

d_call	v_call	clone_size	j_call	cdr3_nt	cdr3_aa
TRBD2	TRBV7-7	NA	TRBJ2-1	TGTGCCAGCGGTGACGGGGGGGCCCTCAATGAGCAGTTCTTC	CASGDGGALNEQFF
NA	TRBV2	NA	TRBJ2-2	TGTGCCAGCAGTTGGATGGGGGGTAGGACCGGGGAGCTGTTTTTT	CASSWMGGRTGELFF
NA	TRBV6-5	NA	TRBJ1-5	TGTGCCAGCAGTTACGAACGGAATCAGCCCCAGCATTTT	CASSYERNQPQHF
NA	TRBV19	NA	TRBJ2-2	TGTGCCAGTAGTATCGGGACCGAGAACACCGGGGAGCTGTTTTTT	CASSIGTENTGELFF
NA	TRBV6-6	NA	TRBJ2-4	TGTGCCAGCAGTTACGGGGGGCCTATAGCCAAAAACATTCAGTACTTC	CASSYGGPIAKNIQYF
TRBD1	TRBV7-8	NA	TRBJ1-2	TGTGCCAGCAGCTTAGAGCCCGACAGGGATTGGCACACTAACTATGGCTACACCTTC	CASSLEPDRDWHTNYGYTF
NA	TRBV5-1	NA	TRBJ2-5	TGCGCCAGCAGCTTGAGGGGCCAAGAGACCCAGTACTTC	CASSLRGQETQYF
NA	TRBV7-9	NA	TRBJ2-7	TGTGCCAGCAGCGTGCCGACAGGTTACGAGCAGTACTTC	CASSVPTGYEQYF
NA	TRBV6-1	NA	TRBJ1-2	TGTGCCAGCAGTCCCCGGGTCTCCTATGGCTACACCTTC	CASSPRVSYGYTF
NA	TRBV7-6	NA	TRBJ1-2	TGTGCCAGCAGCCCACGCACCATACAGCGGGGCGCTGACTATGGCTACACCTTC	CASSPRTIQRGADYGYTF
TRBD1	TRBV6-5	NA	TRBJ1-2	TGTGCCAGCAGTCGGGACAGCTACCTCTATGGCTACACCTTC	CASSRDSYLYGYTF
NA	TRBV11-2	NA	TRBJ2-1	TGTGCCAGCAGCCTGGGGGACCTATACAATGAGCAGTTCTTC	CASSLGDLYNEQFF
TRBD1	TRBV5-4	NA	TRBJ1-1	TGTGCCAGCAGAACCGGGACAGGGGTCACTGAAGCTTTCTTT	CASRTGTGVTEAFF
NA	TRBV2	NA	TRBJ1-2	TGTGCCAGCAGTCTCAAGACTAACTATGGCTACACCTTC	CASSLKTNYGYTF
NA	TRBV10-2	NA	TRBJ2-1	TGCGCCAGCAGAAGGGACAATGAGCAGTTCTTC	CASRRDNEQFF
NA	TRBV9	NA	TRBJ1-1	TGTGCCAGCAGCCGCACAGGGAACACTGAAGCTTTCTTT	CASSRTGNTEAFF
NA	TRBV6-6	NA	TRBJ2-1	TGTGCCAGCAGCCGGCCTGGATACAATGAGCAGTTCTTC	CASSRPGYNEQFF
TRBD1	TRBV2	NA	TRBJ1-1	TGTGCCAGCATCCCCCAGGGGGCAGTTACTGAAGCTTTCTTT	CASIPQGAVTEAFF
TRBD2	TRBV6-7	NA	TRBJ2-7	TGTGCCAGCAGTACGGATGTGGGGCTAGCGGGGGAACCGTCCTACGAGCAGTACTTC	CASSTDVGLAGEPSYEQYF
TRBD2	TRBV5-1	NA	TRBJ2-2	TGCGCCAGCAGCTTGAACGGCGGGGGGTTTTACACCGGGGAGCTGTTTTTT	CASSLNGGGFYTGELFF
NA	TRBV10-1	NA	TRBJ2-3	TGCGCCAGCAGTGATCAGAGAACCTCAGAAGGAGATACGCAGTATTTT	CASSDQRTSEGDTQYF
NA	TRBV6-5	NA	TRBJ1-6	TGTGCCAGCAGTTCGGCGGGCAGGTTCAATTCACCCCTCCACTTT	CASSSAGRFNSPLHF
NA	TRBV12-5	few	TRBJ2-2	TGTGCTAGTGGGTCCGGACAGATCACCGGGGAGCTGTTTTTT	CASGSGQITGELFF
NA	TRBV18	NA	TRBJ1-3	TGTGCCAGCTCACCTCGCGATGGAAACACCATATATTTT	CASSPRDGNTIYF
TRBD2	TRBV7-2	NA	TRBJ2-3	TGTGCCAGCAGCTTAGTACGACTAGCGGGGTTTCCGGGGCTTTTTACGCAGTATTTT	CASSLVRLAGFPGLFTQYF
NA	TRBV19	NA	TRBJ1-1	TGTGCCAGTAGTATAGAGAACGCTGAAGCTTTCTTT	CASSIENAEAFF
NA	TRBV5-6	once	TRBJ2-7	TGTGCCAGCAGCTTGTTACTTTCGGCCGGGGGCTTCCACGAGCAGTACTTC	CASSLLLSAGGFHEQYF
TRBD1	TRBV15	NA	TRBJ2-1	TGTGCCACCAGCAGGATCCGGGACAGGGACTACAATGAGCAGTTCTTC	CATSRIRDRDYNEQFF
TRBD1	TRBV7-9	NA	TRBJ2-1	TGTGCCAGCAGCTTAGGTCGACAGGGCTACAATGAGCAGTTCTTC	CASSLGRQGYNEQFF
TRBD2	TRBV5-4	NA	TRBJ2-5	TGTGCCAGCAGCCCTAGCGGGGGGCGTGGGGAGACCCAGTACTTC	CASSPSGGRGETQYF
NA	TRBV6-5	NA	TRBJ1-4	TGTGCCAGTGGACATTTTGCAACTAATGAAAAACTGTTTTTT	CASGHFATNEKLFF
TRBD2	TRBV15	NA	TRBJ2-2	TGTGCCACCAGCAGAGACTCTCTAGCGGGGGGGCCCGGGGAGCTGTTTTTT	CATSRDSLAGGPGELFF
NA	TRBV5-4	NA	TRBJ2-7	TGTGCCAGCAGCCTGAATTCGAGGGCTGACGAGCAGTACTTC	CASSLNSRADEQYF
NA	TRBV6-6	NA	TRBJ1-5	TGTGCCAGCAGTCCGGACAGAAACAATCAGCCCCAGCATTTT	CASSPDRNNQPQHF
NA	TRBV5-1	NA	TRBJ2-7	TGCGCCAGCAGCTTGAACGAAGGACGGTACGAGCAGTACTTC	CASSLNEGRYEQYF
TRBD1	TRBV10-2	once	TRBJ1-6	TGCGCCAGTACCCAGGGGGGCCGTGGCAATTCACCCCTCCACTTT	CASTQGGRGNSPLHF
NA	TRBV5-1	NA	TRBJ1-3	TGCGCCAGCACCCCGGGGGAGTCGGGAAACACCATATATTTT	CASTPGESGNTIYF
TRBD2	TRBV2	NA	TRBJ2-5	TGTGCCAGCAGTCCCTGGGGGGGGGAGACCCAGTACTTC	CASSPWGGETQYF
TRBD2	TRBV7-9	NA	TRBJ2-5	TGTGCCATCCACCTGGGGGGGGAGACCCAGTACTTC	CAIHLGGETQYF
TRBD1	TRBV7-9	NA	TRBJ2-1	TGTGCCAGCAGCCAAGACAGGGGCTCCTACAATGAGCAGTTCTTC	CASSQDRGSYNEQFF
NA	TRBV21-1	NA	TRBJ1-4	TGTGCCGCGGGTGATGAAAAACTGTTTTTT	CAAGDEKLFF
NA	TRBV5-4	NA	TRBJ1-6	TGTGCCAGCAGCTTGGATGGCAGGGGTAATTCACCCCTCCACTTT	CASSLDGRGNSPLHF
NA	TRBV7-2	once	TRBJ1-2	TGTGCCAGCAGCAGTGGACCCCGGGACGGACTTTTCGCCACCTTC	CASSSGPRDGLFATF
NA	TRBV5-1	few	TRBJ1-2	TGCGCCAGCAGCTTACAGGAGAACTATGGCTACACCTTC	CASSLQENYGYTF
TRBD2	TRBV4-1	NA	TRBJ2-5	TGCGCCAGCAGCGACCGGGAGGCGGGGGGGCCTGTAGAGACCCAGTACTTC	CASSDREAGGPVETQYF
NA	TRBV30	NA	TRBJ1-2	TGTGCCTGGCAAAATTTAGAGGGAAGGGGAGATGGCTACACCTTC	CAWQNLEGRGDGYTF
NA	TRBV7-9	NA	TRBJ1-5	TGTGCCAGCAGCTTGGGGATGGGGAACAGCAATCAGCCCCAGCATTTT	CASSLGMGNSNQPQHF
NA	TRBV11-2	NA	TRBJ1-5	TGTGCCAGTCTGGGGCGTAGCAATCAGCCCCAGCATTTT	CASLGRSNQPQHF
NA	TRBV7-9	NA	TRBJ1-2	TGTGCCAGCAGCTTAGATTCAGACTATGGCTACACCTTC	CASSLDSDYGYTF
NA	TRBV7-3	NA	TRBJ1-1	TGTGCCAGCAGCCAAAGGGGGGGCACTGAAGCTTTCTTT	CASSQRGGTEAFF
NA	TRBV6-1	NA	TRBJ2-2	TGTGCCAGCAGTGAAATAGGGGGGACGAACACCGGGGAGCTGTTTTTT	CASSEIGGTNTGELFF
NA	TRBV19	NA	TRBJ1-5	TGTGCCACCTCGGGGACGGGAGATCAGCCCCAGCATTTT	CATSGTGDQPQHF
NA	TRBV11-2	NA	TRBJ1-1	TGTGCCAGCAGCTTTTGGGAGCGAATTGAAGCTTTCTTT	CASSFWERIEAFF
NA	TRBV10-2	NA	TRBJ1-4	TGCGCCAGCAGTGGAACCGGGACAATTAATGAAAAACTGTTTTTT	CASSGTGTINEKLFF